These 32 T cell receptor beta chains share one sample of origin, sequenced in a study of response to subunit inactivated influenza vaccine. TCRdb used MiXCR to reprocess the RT-PCR reads, holding one entry per CDR3 protein. This repertoire shows around 570,000 distinct CDR3 sequences, around 11% found once; its top ten account for 9.5% to 11%. The same sample was also studied in work on T cells expressing NK-cell markers. As that report states: As the method of synthesis, 5'RACE template switching with UMIs yielded TCR beta cDNA.

The sequences come from PBMCs from blood, collected on the day of vaccination. These receptor sequences come from a man aged 45 to 65 who received an inactivated influenza vaccine.

This clonotype was recorded a few times. V gene TRBV20-1 combines with J gene TRBJ2-1; TRBD2 might be the D (6 bases). Between the trimmed V and J ends, which lost 0 bases and 2 bases, there was a span of 14 bases. The length of the CDR3 is 16 residues. Germline lookup yields CDR1 DFQATT and CDR2 SNEGSKA (reference sequence). CDR3 sequence: CSARDLLEGPYNEQFF. Here the CDR3 DNA reads TGCAGTGCTAGAGATCTGCTGGAGGGCCCCTACAATGAGCAGTTCTTC.

The rearrangement uses TRBV14 and TRBJ2-1; D assignment may be TRBD1 or TRBD2 (5 bases each). V was pared by 3 bases and J by 7 bases, with 10 bases between. The CDR3 covers 13 residues. Per germline, CDR1 SGHDN and CDR2 FVKESK. CDR3 DNA sequence: TGTGCCAGCAGCCACTGGGGCGGGAATGAGCAGTTCTTC. Translation gives CASSHWGGNEQFF.

This clonotype was detected ten times or more. The chain uses TRBV11-1 and TRBJ2-3, with D perhaps matching TRBD2 (6 bases). The CDR3 runs to 18 residues. V was pared by 3 bases and J by 1 base, with 20 bases between. CDR1 and CDR2 (germline): SGHAT, FQDESV (reference sequence). The CDR3 loop reads CASSFPWGLGGGTDTQYF. In DNA form, the CDR3 reads TGTGCCAGCAGCTTTCCCTGGGGACTGGGCGGGGGCACAGATACGCAGTATTTT.

This clonotype has only a few counts. The chain uses TRBV6-1 and TRBJ2-2, with TRBD2 as a possible D gene (6 bases). The V end was cut by 4 bases, the J end by 6 bases, with 18 bases between. The CDR3 runs to 16 residues. Germline-derived CDR1 and CDR2 are MNHNS and SASEGT. The CDR3 is CASSGRGGRVAGELFF. The CDR3 nucleotides read TGTGCCAGCAGTGGACGTGGGGGGAGAGTAGCCGGGGAGCTGTTTTTT.

The rearrangement joins TRBV20-1 to TRBJ1-6; D remains unclear. Trimming stripped 2 bases from V and 3 bases from J, with 8 bases between. The germline gives CDR1 DFQATT, CDR2 SNEGSKA (reference sequence). The CDR3 contains 14 residues. For the CDR3, the DNA is TGCAGTGCTAGAAACCGGGACTATAATTCACCCCTCCACTTT. Translation gives CSARNRDYNSPLHF.

The chain links TRBV11-2 to TRBJ2-3, with 9 bases that match TRBD1. Looked up from germline, CDR1 is SGHAT and CDR2 is FQNNGV. Trimming cost V 2 bases and J 14 bases; bases outside gene matches: 11. This CDR3 spans 14 amino acids. CDR3 bases: TGTGCCAGCAGCTTAACACAGGGGGCCGGGGCTTTGTATTTT. Its protein is CASSLTQGAGALYF.

The chain employs TRBV5-1 and TRBJ2-5; 8 nucleotides align to TRBD2. Germline CDR1 and CDR2: SGHRS and YFSETQ. With 0 bases clipped from V and 3 bases from J, the junction kept 7 bases outside the gene matches. This CDR3 spans 16 amino acids. CDR3 DNA sequence: TGCGCCAGCAGCTTGGTTCCTAGCGGGCGTAAAGAGACCCAGTACTTC. Residues: CASSLVPSGRKETQYF.

This clonotype was counted a few times. The rearrangement uses TRBV5-1 and TRBJ2-1; TRBD2 is a possible D gene (6 bases). V was pared by 1 base and J by 6 bases, with 17 bases between. The CDR3 is 16 residues long. CDR1 is SGHRS, CDR2 YFSETQ, per germline. The CDR3 sequence is CASSLPRDFEFNEQFF. In nucleotides, the CDR3 is TGCGCCAGCAGCTTGCCCCGGGACTTCGAGTTCAATGAGCAGTTCTTC.

This clonotype turned up a few times. This CDR3 is CASRTRRNTEAFF. The CDR3 nucleotides are TGTGCCAGTAGGACGAGGAGGAACACTGAAGCTTTCTTT. V and J are TRBV19 and TRBJ1-1; D call uncertain. V lost 6 bases to trimming and J lost 1 base, with 9 bases between them. CDR1 is LNHDA and CDR2 is SQIVND in the germline V gene (reference sequence). This CDR3 spans 13 amino acids.

This clonotype showed up just a few times. The V gene is TRBV19, the J gene TRBJ2-4; unclear D gene. Germline values: CDR1 LNHDA, CDR2 SQIVND (reference sequence). The germline V and J ends were trimmed by 8 bases and 6 bases, with 8 bases remaining between them. This CDR3 has 11 amino acids. The CDR3 spells CASSQLNIQYF. DNA of the CDR3: TGTGCCAGTTCCCAGCTAAACATTCAGTACTTC.

This clonotype was picked up a small number of times. The chain uses TRBV5-6 and TRBJ2-3; the match to TRBD2 covers 10 bases. Germline-derived CDR1 and CDR2 are SGHDT and YYEEEE. The CDR3 runs to 16 residues. With 2 bases clipped from V and 4 bases from J, the junction kept 7 bases outside the gene matches. This chain's CDR3 is CASSFILAGKADTQYF. DNA for the CDR3: TGTGCCAGCAGCTTCATACTAGCGGGGAAGGCAGATACGCAGTATTTT.

The J gene is TRBJ2-1, the V gene TRBV28; 7 bases match TRBD2. Germline V gene lookup returns CDR1 MDHEN and CDR2 SYDVKM. This CDR3 comprises 14 residues. J was trimmed by 7 bases and V by 5 bases; bases with no gene match: 8. The CDR3 loop is CASSPGTTGNEQFF. DNA for the CDR3: TGTGCCAGCAGTCCCGGGACTACTGGGAATGAGCAGTTCTTC. Full variable domain (missing parts from reference TRBV28 and TRBJ2-1): DVKVTQSSRYLVKRTGEKVFLECVQDMDHENMFWYRQDPGLGLRLIYFSYDVKMKEKGDIPEGYSVSREKKERFSLILESASTNQTSMYLCASSPGTTGNEQFFGPGTRLTVL.

The sample holds a few counts of this clonotype. V and J are TRBV4-3 and TRBJ2-7; TRBD1 matches at 7 bases. Trimming at V came to 1 base and at J to 3 bases, leaving 6 bases not matched to a gene. This CDR3 spans 15 amino acids. The germline CDR1 and CDR2 sequences are LGHNA and YSLEER. The CDR3 DNA sequence: TGCGCCAGCAGCCAAGCTTGGACAGGTTTCTACGAGCAGTACTTC. Protein product: CASSQAWTGFYEQYF.

This clonotype has more than one count but fewer than ten. The chain links TRBV12-3 or TRBV12-4 to TRBJ2-5; D might be TRBD1 or TRBD2, each matching 5 bases. The CDR3 runs 13 residues. V dropped 0 bases and J dropped 9 bases, with 11 bases sitting between them. CDR3: CASSLAVLGAQYF. The CDR3 DNA sequence: TGTGCCAGCAGTTTAGCCGTCCTGGGGGCCCAGTACTTC.

In its sample, this clonotype was seen many times. The chain uses TRBV29-1 and TRBJ2-5; TRBD1 aligns across 9 bases. J gave up 5 bases and V 0 bases, and 7 bases lay outside the gene matches. The CDR3 contains 15 residues. Per germline, CDR1 SQVTM and CDR2 ANQGSEA. The CDR3 coding sequence is TGCAGCGTTGAAGATCGTGGACAGGGGAGTGAGACCCAGTACTTC. Encoded protein: CSVEDRGQGSETQYF.

This clonotype was seen only a few times. The V and J genes are TRBV20-1 and TRBJ1-4, with TRBD1 matching 7 bases. This CDR3 has 15 amino acids. The ends lost 0 bases at V and 8 bases at J; junction bases unmatched: 9. Germline V gene sequence: CDR1 DFQATT, CDR2 SNEGSKA (reference sequence). CDR3 DNA sequence: TGCAGTGCTAGAGATCGGAGCAGGGGGGGAGAAAAACTGTTTTTT. Translating it yields CSARDRSRGGEKLFF.

This clonotype was seen more than once but under ten times. J is TRBJ1-2 and V is TRBV7-8; no clear D. Trimming removed 1 base from V and 0 bases from J, with 6 bases in between. The CDR3 has 14 amino acids. CDR1 is SGHVS and CDR2 is FQNEAQ in the germline V gene. This CDR3 is CASSLGPTNYGYTF. The DNA for the CDR3 is TGTGCCAGCAGCTTAGGACCAACTAACTATGGCTACACCTTC.

The J gene is TRBJ2-5, the V gene TRBV6-6; the match to TRBD2 covers 8 bases. The V and J ends lost 6 bases and 5 bases, in that order; junction bases with no gene match: 5. CDR1 is MNHNY, CDR2 SVGAGI, per germline (reference sequence). The CDR3 runs to 13 residues. This CDR3 reads CASRVTSVETQYF. CDR3 nucleotide sequence: TGTGCCAGCAGGGTGACTAGCGTGGAGACCCAGTACTTC.

In this sample, this clonotype turned up a few times. The chain recombines TRBV9 with TRBJ2-7, with D perhaps matching TRBD2 (6 bases). Germline V lookup: CDR1 SGDLS, CDR2 YYNGEE. V gave up 5 bases and J gave up 2 bases, with 14 bases separating them. There are 14 residues in the CDR3. In nucleotides, the CDR3 is TGTGCCAGCAGTCAAGGGCCGGGAGCCTACGAGCAGTACTTC. It is translated as CASSQGPGAYEQYF.

The chain joins TRBV10-3 to TRBJ1-1; D gene uncertain. Trimming pared 0 bases from V and 5 bases from J, leaving 13 bases between. Germline CDR1 ENHRY, CDR2 SYGVKD. The CDR3 is 15 amino acids. CDR3 sequence: CAISESPVSNTEAFF. The CDR3 region has the DNA TGTGCCATCAGTGAGTCGCCAGTTTCAAATACTGAAGCTTTCTTT.

The rearrangement links TRBV30 to TRBJ1-6; 9 nucleotides match TRBD1. CDR3 length: 15 amino acids. V lost 4 bases to trimming and J lost 4 bases; unmatched junction nucleotides: 5. Germline assignment: CDR1 GTSNPN and CDR2 SVGIG (reference sequence). The CDR3 spells CAWNRGRDYNSPLHF. DNA for the CDR3: TGTGCCTGGAACAGGGGGCGCGATTATAATTCACCCCTCCACTTT.

This clonotype has a handful of counts. The V and J genes are TRBV27 and TRBJ2-1; 10 positions match TRBD2. The CDR3 loop spans 14 amino acids. The germline V gene encodes CDR1 MNHEY and CDR2 SMNVEV (reference sequence). Trimming cost V 6 bases and J 10 bases; bases outside gene matches: 9. CDR3 protein: CASRQRGGQIEQFF. The CDR3 coding sequence is TGTGCCAGCAGACAGCGGGGGGGCCAAATCGAGCAGTTCTTC.

There are a few counts of this clonotype. This sequence joins TRBV28 and TRBJ2-2; 8 bases are shared with TRBD2. This CDR3 spans 15 amino acids. Germline CDR1 is MDHEN and CDR2 is SYDVKM. J lost 2 bases, V lost 6 bases, and 5 bases had no gene match. The CDR3 reads CASRRGLVNTGELFF. The CDR3 DNA sequence: TGTGCCAGCAGGCGGGGACTAGTAAACACCGGGGAGCTGTTTTTT.

The genes are TRBV5-1 and TRBJ2-7, with 7 nucleotides matching TRBD2. Germline CDR1 and CDR2: SGHRS and YFSETQ. CDR3 length: 15 residues. V shed 8 bases, J shed 2 bases, and the junction held 13 bases outside the gene matches. The CDR3 loop reads CASKSGAESPYEQYF. CDR3 DNA: TGCGCCAGTAAAAGCGGGGCAGAGAGTCCCTACGAGCAGTACTTC.

Many counts were recorded for this clonotype. The germline gene is not matched at one end of the junction; a read error may be the cause. The chain recombines TRBV7-9 with TRBJ2-7; D might be TRBD2 (6 bases). The CDR3 sequence is 13 residues long. CDR1 is SEHNR, CDR2 FQNEAQ, per germline (reference sequence). The DNA for the CDR3 is TGTGCCAGCAGTTTAGCGGCCGGCTACGAGCAGTACTTC. It translates to CASSLAAGYEQYF.

CDR3 sequence: CSARRGSSTDTQYF. DNA of the CDR3: TGCAGTGCTAGGCGCGGGAGTTCCACAGATACGCAGTATTTT. The chain carries TRBV20-1 and TRBJ2-3, with TRBD2 matching over 7 bases. This CDR3 region has 14 residues. V shed 3 bases, J shed 2 bases, and the junction held 5 bases outside the gene matches. Germline V gives CDR1 DFQATT, CDR2 SNEGSKA (reference sequence).

The chain joins TRBV28 to TRBJ1-6; tentatively, D is TRBD1 (5 bases). The CDR3 extends over 16 amino acids. Germline loops: CDR1 MDHEN, CDR2 SYDVKM. Trimming took off 5 bases at V and 1 base at J, with 12 bases between the two ends. The CDR3 coding sequence is TGTGCCAGCAGTCCCACGGGACGGTCCTATAATTCACCCCTCCACTTT. Translation: CASSPTGRSYNSPLHF.

Only a few counts were recorded for this clonotype. CDR3 region: CASTLRDGEQFF. DNA for the CDR3: TGTGCCAGCACCCTAAGGGATGGTGAGCAGTTCTTC. This sequence joins TRBV12-3 or TRBV12-4 and TRBJ2-1; D not resolved. Trimming left V 7 bases short and J 9 bases short, with 13 bases between. This CDR3 spans 12 amino acids.

This clonotype appeared a few times. The CDR3 is CASSLGGGLASYEQYF. The CDR3 DNA sequence: TGCGCCAGCAGCTTGGGGGGGGGATTAGCTTCCTACGAGCAGTACTTC. The genes are TRBV5-1 and TRBJ2-7, with TRBD2 matching 7 bases. The V and J ends lost 0 bases and 1 base, in that order; junction bases with no gene match: 7. The CDR3 is made up of 16 amino acids. Germline V lookup: CDR1 SGHRS, CDR2 YFSETQ.

This chain links TRBV12-3 or TRBV12-4 with TRBJ2-2; 8 nucleotides agree with TRBD1. V trimming: 7 bases; J trimming: 4 bases; junction bases outside the gene matches: 5. This CDR3 comprises 14 residues. CDR3 coding DNA: TGTGCCAGCACCCGGACAGGGTTCACCGGGGAGCTGTTTTTT. The encoded protein is CASTRTGFTGELFF.

This clonotype came up a few times. J is TRBJ2-3 and V is TRBV29-1, with TRBD2 matching 9 bases. CDR3 length equals 14 residues. CDR1 and CDR2 (germline): SQVTM, ANQGSEA. V was clipped by 6 bases and J by 6 bases; unmatched bases: 10. CDR3 sequence (DNA): TGCAGCGTCGATAGCGGGAGAAAGATTGATACGCAGTATTTT. It yields the protein CSVDSGRKIDTQYF.

This clonotype was picked up a small number of times. The gene calls are TRBV3-1 and TRBJ2-7; the match to TRBD2 covers 10 bases. The germline gives CDR1 LGHDT, CDR2 YNNKEL (reference sequence). Trimming took 4 bases from V and 6 from J; bases not matched to a gene: 12. The CDR3 is made up of 16 amino acids. The CDR3 spells CASSPPRRTSGPEQYF. Here the CDR3 DNA reads TGTGCCAGCAGCCCCCCGAGGAGGACTAGCGGTCCCGAGCAGTACTTC.